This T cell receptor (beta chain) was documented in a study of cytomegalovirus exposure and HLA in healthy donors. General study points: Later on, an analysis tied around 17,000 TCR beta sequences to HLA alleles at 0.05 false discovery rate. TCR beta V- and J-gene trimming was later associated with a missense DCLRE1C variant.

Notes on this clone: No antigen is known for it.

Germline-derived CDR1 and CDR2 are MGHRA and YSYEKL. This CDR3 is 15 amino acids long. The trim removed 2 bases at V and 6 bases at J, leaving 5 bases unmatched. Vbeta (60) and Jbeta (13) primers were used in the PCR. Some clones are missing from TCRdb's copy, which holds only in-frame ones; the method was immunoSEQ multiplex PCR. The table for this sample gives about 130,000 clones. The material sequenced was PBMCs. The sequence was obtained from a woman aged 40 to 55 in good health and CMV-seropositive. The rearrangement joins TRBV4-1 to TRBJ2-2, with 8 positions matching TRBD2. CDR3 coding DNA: TGCGCCAGCAGCCAAAGCGGGAGCGGGTCCGGGGAGCTGTTTTTT. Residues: CASSQSGSGSGELFF.